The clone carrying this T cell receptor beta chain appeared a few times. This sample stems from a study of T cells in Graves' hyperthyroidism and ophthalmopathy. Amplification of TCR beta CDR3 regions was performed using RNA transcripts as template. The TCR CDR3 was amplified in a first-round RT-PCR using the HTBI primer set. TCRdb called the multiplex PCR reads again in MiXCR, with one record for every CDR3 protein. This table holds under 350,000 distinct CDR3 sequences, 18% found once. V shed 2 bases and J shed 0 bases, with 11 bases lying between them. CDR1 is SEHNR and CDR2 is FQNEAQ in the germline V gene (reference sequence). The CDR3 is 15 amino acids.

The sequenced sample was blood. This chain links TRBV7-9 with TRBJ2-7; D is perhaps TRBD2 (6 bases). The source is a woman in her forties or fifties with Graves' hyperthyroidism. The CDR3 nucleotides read TGTGCCAGCAGCTTATTCCTAGCGTACTCCTACGAGCAGTACTTC. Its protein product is CASSLFLAYSYEQYF.